This T cell receptor (beta chain) stems from a study of shared clonotypes between healthy human individuals. The table lists this clone with a few counts. Assay: immunoSEQ multiplex PCR; the TCRdb copy retains only in-frame clones and omits some. This sample has roughly 1 million clones; under 80% occur once, and the top ten carry about 1.4%. The source is a man aged 18 to 30 in good health. The source material was memory CD4+ T cells sorted from blood. Described subset: CD45RA-negative fraction.

DNA for the CDR3: TGCAGCGAAATGACTAGCGGCCAAGAGACCCAGTACTTC. It translates to CSEMTSGQETQYF. The chain combines TRBV29-1 with TRBJ2-5; TRBD2 matches 9 bases. Germline V gives CDR1 SQVTM, CDR2 ANQGSEA. V lost 7 bases, J lost 1 base, and 4 bases stayed unmatched. The CDR3 has 13 residues.